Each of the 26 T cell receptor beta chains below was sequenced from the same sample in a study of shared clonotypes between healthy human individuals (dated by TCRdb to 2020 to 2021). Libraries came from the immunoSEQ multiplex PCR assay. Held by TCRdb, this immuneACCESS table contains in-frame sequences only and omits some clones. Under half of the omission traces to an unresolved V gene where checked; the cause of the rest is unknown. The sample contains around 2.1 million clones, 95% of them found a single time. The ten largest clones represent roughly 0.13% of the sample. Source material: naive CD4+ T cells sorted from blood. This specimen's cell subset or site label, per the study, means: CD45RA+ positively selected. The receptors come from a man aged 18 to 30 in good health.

This CDR3 reads CASSYSGRGSYGYTF. CDR3 DNA sequence: TGTGCCAGCAGTTACTCGGGCAGGGGTAGCTATGGCTACACCTTC. This chain links TRBV6-5 with TRBJ1-2, with a tentative D call TRBD1 (6 bases). The length of the CDR3 is 15 residues. The germline CDR1 and CDR2 sequences are MNHEY and SVGAGI. The ends were cut back, 0 bases at V and 4 bases at J, with 12 bases in the middle.

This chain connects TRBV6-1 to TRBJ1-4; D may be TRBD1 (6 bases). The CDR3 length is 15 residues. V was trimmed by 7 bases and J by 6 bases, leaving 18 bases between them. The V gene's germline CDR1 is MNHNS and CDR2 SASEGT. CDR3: CASTSGETGDEKLFF. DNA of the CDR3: TGTGCCAGCACCTCCGGTGAGACAGGCGATGAAAAACTGTTTTTT.

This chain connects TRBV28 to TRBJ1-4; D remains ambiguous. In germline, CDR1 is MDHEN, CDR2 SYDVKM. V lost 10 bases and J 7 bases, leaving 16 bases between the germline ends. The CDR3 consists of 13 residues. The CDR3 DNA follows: TGTGCCACCACCGGAGGGTTTGGTGAAAAACTGTTTTTT. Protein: CATTGGFGEKLFF.

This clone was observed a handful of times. In DNA, the CDR3 is TGTGCCAGCAGGGCTGGACACTTGAACACTGAAGCTTTCTTT. It specifies CASRAGHLNTEAFF. The chain carries TRBV28 and TRBJ1-1; the D gene is possibly TRBD1 (5 bases). The germline gives CDR1 MDHEN, CDR2 SYDVKM. The CDR3 is made up of 14 amino acids. Trimming took 6 bases from V and 0 from J, leaving 11 bases between them.

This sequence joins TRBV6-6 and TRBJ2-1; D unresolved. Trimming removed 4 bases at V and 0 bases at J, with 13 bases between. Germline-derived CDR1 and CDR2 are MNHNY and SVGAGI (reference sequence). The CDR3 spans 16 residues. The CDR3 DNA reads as TGTGCCAGCAGTTCCCACAGTCCAAGCTCCTACAATGAGCAGTTCTTC. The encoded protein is CASSSHSPSSYNEQFF.

Here the CDR3 reads CASSPGREDTEAFF. The CDR3 coding sequence is TGTGCCAGCTCACCGGGCAGGGAGGACACTGAAGCTTTCTTT. The V call is TRBV18, the J call TRBJ1-1, with D possibly TRBD1 on 5 matching bases. The germline gives CDR1 KGHSH, CDR2 LQKENI. CDR3 length equals 14 residues. V lost 3 bases to trimming and J lost 3 bases, with 11 bases between them.

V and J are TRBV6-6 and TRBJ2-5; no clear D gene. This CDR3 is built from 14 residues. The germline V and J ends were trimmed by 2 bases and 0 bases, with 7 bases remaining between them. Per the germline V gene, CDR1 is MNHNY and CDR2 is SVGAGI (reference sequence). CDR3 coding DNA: TGTGCCAGCAGTTACGCCGGGTACCAAGAGACCCAGTACTTC. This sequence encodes CASSYAGYQETQYF.

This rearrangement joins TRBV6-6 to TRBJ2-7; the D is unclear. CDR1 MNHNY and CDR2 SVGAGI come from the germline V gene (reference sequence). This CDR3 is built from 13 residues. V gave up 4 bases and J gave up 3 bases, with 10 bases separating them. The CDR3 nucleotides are TGTGCCAGCAGTTCGCAGGTTTTCTACGAGCAGTACTTC. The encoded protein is CASSSQVFYEQYF.

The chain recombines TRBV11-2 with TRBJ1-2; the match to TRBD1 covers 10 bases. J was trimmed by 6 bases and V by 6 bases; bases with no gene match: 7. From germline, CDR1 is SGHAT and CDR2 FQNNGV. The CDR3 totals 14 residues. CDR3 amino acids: CASRPRDRGDGYTF. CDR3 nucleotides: TGTGCCAGCAGACCCAGGGACAGGGGAGATGGCTACACCTTC.

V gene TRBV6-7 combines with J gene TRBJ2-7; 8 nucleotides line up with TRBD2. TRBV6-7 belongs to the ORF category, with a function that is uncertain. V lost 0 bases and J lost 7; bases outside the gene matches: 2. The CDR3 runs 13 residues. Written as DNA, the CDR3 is TGTGCCAGCAGTTACTCGCTAGCGGGTGAGCAGTACTTC. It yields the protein CASSYSLAGEQYF.

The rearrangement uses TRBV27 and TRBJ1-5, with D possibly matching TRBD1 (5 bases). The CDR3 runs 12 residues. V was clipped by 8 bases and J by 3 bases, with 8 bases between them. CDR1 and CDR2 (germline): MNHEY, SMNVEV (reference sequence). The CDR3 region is CASRRDNQPQHF. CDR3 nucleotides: TGTGCCAGCCGCAGGGACAATCAGCCCCAGCATTTT.

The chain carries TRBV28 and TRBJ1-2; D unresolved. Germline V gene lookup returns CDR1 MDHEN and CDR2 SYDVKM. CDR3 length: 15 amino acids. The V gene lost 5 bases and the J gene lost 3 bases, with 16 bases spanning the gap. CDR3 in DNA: TGTGCCAGCAGTCAAAACATCTTGGGCGACTATGGCTACACCTTC. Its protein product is CASSQNILGDYGYTF.

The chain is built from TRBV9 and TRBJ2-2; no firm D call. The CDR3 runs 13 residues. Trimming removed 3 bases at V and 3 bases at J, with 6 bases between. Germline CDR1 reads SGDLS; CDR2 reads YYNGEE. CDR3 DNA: TGTGCCAGCAGCGGCGGAGACACCGGGGAGCTGTTTTTT. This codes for CASSGGDTGELFF.

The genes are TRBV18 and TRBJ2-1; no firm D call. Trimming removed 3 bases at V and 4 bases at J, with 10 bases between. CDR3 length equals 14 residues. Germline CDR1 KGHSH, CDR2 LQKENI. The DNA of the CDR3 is TGTGCCAGCTCACCGGGTCGACAATACAATGAGCAGTTCTTC. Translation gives CASSPGRQYNEQFF.

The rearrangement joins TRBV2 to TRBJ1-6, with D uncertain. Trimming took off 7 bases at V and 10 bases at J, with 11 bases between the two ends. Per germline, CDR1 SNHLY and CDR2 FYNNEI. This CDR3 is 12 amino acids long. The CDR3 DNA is TGTGCCAGCAAAACCATCGGCTCACCCCTCCACTTT. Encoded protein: CASKTIGSPLHF.

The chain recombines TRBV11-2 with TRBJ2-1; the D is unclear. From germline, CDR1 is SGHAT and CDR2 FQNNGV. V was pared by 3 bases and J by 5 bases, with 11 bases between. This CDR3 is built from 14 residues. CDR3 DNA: TGTGCCAGCAGCTTTGGTGCCTTAAACAATGAGCAGTTCTTC. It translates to CASSFGALNNEQFF. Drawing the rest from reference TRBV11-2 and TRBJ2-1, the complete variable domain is EAGVAQSPRYKIIEKRQSVAFWCNPISGHATLYWYQQILGQGPKLLIQFQNNGVVDDSQLPKDRFSAERLKGVDSTLKIQPAKLEDSAVYLCASSFGALNNEQFFGPGTRLTVL.

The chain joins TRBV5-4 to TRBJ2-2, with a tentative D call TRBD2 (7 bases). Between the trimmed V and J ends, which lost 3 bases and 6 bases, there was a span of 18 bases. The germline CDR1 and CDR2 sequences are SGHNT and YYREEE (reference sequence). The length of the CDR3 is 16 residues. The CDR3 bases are TGTGCCAGCAGCTCGGCGCGTGGAGGGGGGGCCGGGGAGCTGTTTTTT. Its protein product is CASSSARGGGAGELFF. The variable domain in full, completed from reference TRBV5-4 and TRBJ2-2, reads ETGVTQSPTHLIKTRGQQVTLRCSSQSGHNTVSWYQQALGQGPQFIFQYYREEENGRGNFPPRFSGLQFPNYSSELNVNALELDDSALYLCASSSARGGGAGELFFGEGSRLTVL.

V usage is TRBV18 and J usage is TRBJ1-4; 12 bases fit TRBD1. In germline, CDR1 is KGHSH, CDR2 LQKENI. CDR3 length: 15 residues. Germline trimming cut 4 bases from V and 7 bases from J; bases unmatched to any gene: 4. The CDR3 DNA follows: TGTGCCAGCTCACAGGGACAGGGGGCGCCTGAAAAACTGTTTTTT. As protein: CASSQGQGAPEKLFF.

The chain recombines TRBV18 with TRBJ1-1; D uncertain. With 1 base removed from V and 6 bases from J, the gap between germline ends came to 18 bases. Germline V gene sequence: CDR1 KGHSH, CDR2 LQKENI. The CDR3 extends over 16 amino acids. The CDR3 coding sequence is TGTGCCAGCTCACCACGATCGTGGCCCGAAAGTTCTGAAGCTTTCTTT. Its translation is CASSPRSWPESSEAFF.

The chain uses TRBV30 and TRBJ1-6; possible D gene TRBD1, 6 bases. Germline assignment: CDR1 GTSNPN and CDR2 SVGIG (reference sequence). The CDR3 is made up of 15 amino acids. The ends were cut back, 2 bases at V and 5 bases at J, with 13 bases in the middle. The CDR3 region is CAWSRPGTNNSPLHF. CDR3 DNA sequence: TGTGCCTGGAGTCGGCCCGGGACAAATAATTCACCCCTCCACTTT.

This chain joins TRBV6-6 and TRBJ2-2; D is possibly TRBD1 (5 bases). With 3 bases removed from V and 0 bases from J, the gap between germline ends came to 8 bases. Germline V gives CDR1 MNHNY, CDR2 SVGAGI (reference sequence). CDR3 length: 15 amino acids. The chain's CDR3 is CASSYDRPNTGELFF. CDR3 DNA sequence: TGTGCCAGCAGTTATGACAGACCGAACACCGGGGAGCTGTTTTTT.

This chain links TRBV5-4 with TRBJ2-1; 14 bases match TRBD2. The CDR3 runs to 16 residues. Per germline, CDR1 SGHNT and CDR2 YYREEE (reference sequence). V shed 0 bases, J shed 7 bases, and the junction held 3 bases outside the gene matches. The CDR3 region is CASSLGWTSGRNEQFF. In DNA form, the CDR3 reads TGTGCCAGCAGCTTGGGCTGGACTAGCGGGAGGAATGAGCAGTTCTTC.

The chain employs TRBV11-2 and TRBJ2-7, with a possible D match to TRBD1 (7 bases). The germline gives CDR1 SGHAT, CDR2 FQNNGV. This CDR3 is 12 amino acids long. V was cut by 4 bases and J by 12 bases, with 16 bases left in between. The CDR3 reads CASSSRQGSGYF. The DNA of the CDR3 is TGTGCCAGCAGCTCGAGACAGGGTAGCGGGTACTTC.

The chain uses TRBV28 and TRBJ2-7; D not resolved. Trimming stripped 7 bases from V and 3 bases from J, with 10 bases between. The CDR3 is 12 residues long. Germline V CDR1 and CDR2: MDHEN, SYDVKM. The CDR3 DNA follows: TGTGCCAGCACGGCTAGGGACTACGAGCAGTACTTC. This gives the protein CASTARDYEQYF. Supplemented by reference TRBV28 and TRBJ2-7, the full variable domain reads DVKVTQSSRYLVKRTGEKVFLECVQDMDHENMFWYRQDPGLGLRLIYFSYDVKMKEKGDIPEGYSVSREKKERFSLILESASTNQTSMYLCASTARDYEQYFGPGTRLTVT.

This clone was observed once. The CDR3, as DNA: TGTGCCAGAAGCTCGGATTCCAGGGTTCACTGGGGGGCCAACGTCCTGACTTTC. It yields the protein CARSSDSRVHWGANVLTF. The chain links TRBV5-3 to TRBJ2-6; D perhaps matches TRBD1 (5 bases). Being an ORF, TRBV5-3 has a function that is uncertain. CDR3 length equals 18 residues. Between the trimmed V and J ends, which lost 3 bases and 4 bases, there was a span of 20 bases.

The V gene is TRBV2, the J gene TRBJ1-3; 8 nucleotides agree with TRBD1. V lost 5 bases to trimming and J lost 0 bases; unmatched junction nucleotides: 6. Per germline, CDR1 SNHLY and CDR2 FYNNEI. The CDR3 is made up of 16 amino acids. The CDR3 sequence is CASSFSTGASGNTIYF. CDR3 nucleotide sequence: TGTGCCAGCAGTTTCTCGACAGGGGCCTCTGGAAACACCATATATTTT.